The source of this T cell receptor beta chain is a study of T cells in Graves' hyperthyroidism and ophthalmopathy. Findings and limits, study-wide: Stable hyperthyroidism and ophthalmopathy were separated using 13 V-J signatures. Blood also held most thyroid clonotypes expanded beyond 0.001.

In regard to this clonotype: Antigen: not known.

Graves' hyperthyroidism is called stable when ophthalmopathy does not progress within 18 months. The authors obtained PBMCs from more than 8 ml of fresh peripheral blood. The TCR beta CDR3 regions underwent amplification using RNA transcripts as the source. The study used the HTBI primer set for a first-round RT-PCR of the TCR CDR3. From the multiplex PCR reads, TCRdb called clonotypes with MiXCR, one entry per CDR3 protein. In the table there are 750,000 to 950,000 distinct CDR3 sequences, more than 30% of which are singletons. The sequence came from a man aged 18 to 30 with Graves' hyperthyroidism. The sample consisted of blood.

CDR3 region: CASSLSRDNQPQHF. The DNA of the CDR3 is TGTGCCAGCAGCCTCTCAAGGGACAATCAGCCCCAGCATTTT. V and J are TRBV7-2 and TRBJ1-5; no clear D. The V and J ends lost 5 bases and 3 bases respectively, with 11 bases between them. The CDR3 covers 14 residues. Germline CDR1 SGHTA, CDR2 FQGNSA.